Listed here is a single T cell receptor beta chain. What it binds is not known. The sample originates from a study of cytotoxic CD8 clonotypes in ibrutinib-treated CLL. Study as a whole: Productive templates averaged roughly 270,000 per sample, and productive rearrangements 85,000 to 100,000.

This table comes from immunoSEQ multiplex PCR, and its TCRdb copy is limited to in-frame clones, with some not included. The table has 100,000 to 150,000 clones, 80% to 90% seen once; the top ten hold roughly 2%. Findings and limits, study-wide: Higher circulating CD8+ T-cell counts strongly accompanied higher baseline clonality, above age-matched healthy donors. At progression, clonality fell back toward baseline after rising at ibrutinib response.

Germline V gene sequence: CDR1 ENHRY, CDR2 SYGVKD. The CDR3 spans 14 residues. Losses at the gene ends were 10 bases for V and 2 bases for J; bases not matched to a gene: 8. The chain uses TRBV10-3 and TRBJ2-3; 8 bases agree with TRBD2. This receptor was identified in a human donor with chronic lymphocytic leukemia. The starting material was PBMCs, obtained after 24 months of ibrutinib treatment. As DNA, the CDR3 is TGTGCCACCTTCGGGGGGGGGCTCACAGATACGCAGTATTTT. Its translation: CATFGGGLTDTQYF.